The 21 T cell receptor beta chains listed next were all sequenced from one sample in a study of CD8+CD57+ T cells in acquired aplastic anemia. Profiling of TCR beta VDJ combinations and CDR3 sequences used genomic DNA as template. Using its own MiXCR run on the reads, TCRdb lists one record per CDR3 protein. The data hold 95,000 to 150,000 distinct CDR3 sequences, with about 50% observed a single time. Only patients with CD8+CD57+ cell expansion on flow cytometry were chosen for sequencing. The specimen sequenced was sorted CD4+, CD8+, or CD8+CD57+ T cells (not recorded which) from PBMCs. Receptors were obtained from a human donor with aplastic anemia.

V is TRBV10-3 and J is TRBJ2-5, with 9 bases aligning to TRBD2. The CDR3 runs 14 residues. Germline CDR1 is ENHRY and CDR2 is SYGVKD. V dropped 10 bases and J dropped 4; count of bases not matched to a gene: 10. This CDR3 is CATRGGPVVETQYF. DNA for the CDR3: TGTGCCACGCGGGGGGGCCCAGTCGTAGAGACCCAGTACTTC.

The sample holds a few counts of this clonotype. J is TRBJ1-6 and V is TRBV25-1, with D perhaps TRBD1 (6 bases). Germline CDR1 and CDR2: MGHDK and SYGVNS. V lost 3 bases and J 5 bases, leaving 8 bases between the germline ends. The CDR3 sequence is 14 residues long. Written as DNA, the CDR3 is TGTGCCAGCAGTGAGGGGGGCGATAATTCACCCCTCCACTTT. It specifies CASSEGGDNSPLHF.

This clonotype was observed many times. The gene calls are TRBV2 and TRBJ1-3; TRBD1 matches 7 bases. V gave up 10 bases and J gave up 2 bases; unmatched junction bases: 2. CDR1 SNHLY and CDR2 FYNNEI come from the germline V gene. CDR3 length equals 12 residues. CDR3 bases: TGTGCCACTGGGACAGCTGGAAACACCATATATTTT. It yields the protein CATGTAGNTIYF.

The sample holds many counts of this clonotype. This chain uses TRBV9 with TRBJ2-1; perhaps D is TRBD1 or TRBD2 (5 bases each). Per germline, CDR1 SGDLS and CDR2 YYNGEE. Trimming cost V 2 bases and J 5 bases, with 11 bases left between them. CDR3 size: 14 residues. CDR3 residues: CASSVWGFDNEQFF. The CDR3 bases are TGTGCCAGCAGCGTGTGGGGGTTCGACAATGAGCAGTTCTTC.

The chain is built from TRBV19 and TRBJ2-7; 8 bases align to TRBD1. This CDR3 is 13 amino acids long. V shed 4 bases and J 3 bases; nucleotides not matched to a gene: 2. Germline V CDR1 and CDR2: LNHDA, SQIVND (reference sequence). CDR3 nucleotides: TGTGCCAGTAGTAGACAGGGGCTCTACGAGCAGTACTTC. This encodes CASSRQGLYEQYF.

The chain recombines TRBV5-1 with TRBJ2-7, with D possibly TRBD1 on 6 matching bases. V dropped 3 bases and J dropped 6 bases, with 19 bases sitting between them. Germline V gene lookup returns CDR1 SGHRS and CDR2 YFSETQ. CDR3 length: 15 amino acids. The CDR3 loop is CASSWLVDRLSEQYF. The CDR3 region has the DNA TGCGCCAGCAGCTGGCTGGTTGACAGGCTAAGCGAGCAGTACTTC.

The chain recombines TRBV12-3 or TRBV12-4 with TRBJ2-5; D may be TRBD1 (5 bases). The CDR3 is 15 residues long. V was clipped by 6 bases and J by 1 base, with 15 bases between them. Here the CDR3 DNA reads TGTGCCAGCAGCGTAGGTGGGGCAGGCCAAGAGACCCAGTACTTC. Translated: CASSVGGAGQETQYF.

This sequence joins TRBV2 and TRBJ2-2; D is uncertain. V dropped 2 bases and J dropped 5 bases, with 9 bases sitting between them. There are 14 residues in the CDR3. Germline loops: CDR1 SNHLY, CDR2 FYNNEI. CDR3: CASSELGTTGELFF. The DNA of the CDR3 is TGTGCCAGCAGTGAATTGGGAACAACCGGGGAGCTGTTTTTT.

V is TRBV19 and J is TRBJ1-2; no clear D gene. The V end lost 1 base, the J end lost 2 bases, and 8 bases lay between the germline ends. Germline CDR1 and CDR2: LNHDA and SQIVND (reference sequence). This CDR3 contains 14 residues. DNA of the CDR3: TGTGCCAGTAGTATAGCCGAAACCAACTATGGCTACACCTTC. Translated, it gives CASSIAETNYGYTF.

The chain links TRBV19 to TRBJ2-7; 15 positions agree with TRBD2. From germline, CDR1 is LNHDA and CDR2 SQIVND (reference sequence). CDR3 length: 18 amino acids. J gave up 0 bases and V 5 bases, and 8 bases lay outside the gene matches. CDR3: CASSSGLAGGSSSYEQYF. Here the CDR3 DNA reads TGTGCCAGTAGTTCGGGACTAGCGGGAGGAAGTAGCTCCTACGAGCAGTACTTC.

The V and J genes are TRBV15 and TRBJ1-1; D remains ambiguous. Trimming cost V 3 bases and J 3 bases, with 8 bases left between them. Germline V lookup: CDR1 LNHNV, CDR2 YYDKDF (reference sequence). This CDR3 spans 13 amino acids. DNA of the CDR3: TGTGCCACCAGCAGGGAGGGAGACACTGAAGCTTTCTTT. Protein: CATSREGDTEAFF.

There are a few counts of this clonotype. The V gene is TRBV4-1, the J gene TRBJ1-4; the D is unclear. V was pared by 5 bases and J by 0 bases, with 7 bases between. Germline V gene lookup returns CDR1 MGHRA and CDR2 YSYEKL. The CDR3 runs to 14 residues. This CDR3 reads CASSVVSTNEKLFF. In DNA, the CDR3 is TGCGCCAGCAGCGTGGTGTCAACTAATGAAAAACTGTTTTTT.

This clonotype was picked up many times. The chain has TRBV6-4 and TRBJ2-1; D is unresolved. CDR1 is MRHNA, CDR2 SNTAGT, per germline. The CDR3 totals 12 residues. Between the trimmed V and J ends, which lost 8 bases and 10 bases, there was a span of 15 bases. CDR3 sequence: CASSNGPAEQFF. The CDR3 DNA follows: TGTGCCAGCTCTAACGGCCCAGCAGAGCAGTTCTTC.

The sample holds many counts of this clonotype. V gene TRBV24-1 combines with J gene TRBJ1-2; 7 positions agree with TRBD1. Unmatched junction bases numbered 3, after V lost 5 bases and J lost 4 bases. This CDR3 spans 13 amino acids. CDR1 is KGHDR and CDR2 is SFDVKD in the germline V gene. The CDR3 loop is CATSGTGAYGYTF. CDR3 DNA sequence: TGTGCCACCAGTGGAACAGGGGCCTATGGCTACACCTTC.

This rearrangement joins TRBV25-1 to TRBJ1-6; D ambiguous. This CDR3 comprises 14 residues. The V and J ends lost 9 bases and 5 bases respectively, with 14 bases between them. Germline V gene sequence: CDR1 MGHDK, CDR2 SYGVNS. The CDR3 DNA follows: TGTGCCAGTTCCTTGGGATCCGATAATTCACCCCTCCACTTT. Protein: CASSLGSDNSPLHF.

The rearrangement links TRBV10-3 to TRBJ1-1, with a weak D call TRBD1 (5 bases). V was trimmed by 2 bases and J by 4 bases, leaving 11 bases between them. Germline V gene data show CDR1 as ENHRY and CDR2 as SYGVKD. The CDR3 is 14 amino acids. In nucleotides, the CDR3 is TGTGCCATCAGTGAGAGGGCGGGGCCCACTGAAGCTTTCTTT. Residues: CAISERAGPTEAFF.

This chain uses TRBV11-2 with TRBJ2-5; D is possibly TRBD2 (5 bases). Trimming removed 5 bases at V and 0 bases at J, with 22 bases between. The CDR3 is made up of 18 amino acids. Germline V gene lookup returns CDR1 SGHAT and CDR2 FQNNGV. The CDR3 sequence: CASSRRPGIGINQETQYF. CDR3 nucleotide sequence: TGTGCCAGCAGCCGCCGCCCCGGGATAGGCATCAACCAAGAGACCCAGTACTTC.

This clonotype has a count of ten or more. The CDR3 here is CASSPASGGGTGELFF. The CDR3 DNA reads as TGCGCCAGCAGCCCCGCTAGCGGGGGGGGTACCGGGGAGCTGTTTTTT. The J gene is TRBJ2-2, the V gene TRBV4-3; 12 bases map to TRBD2. The CDR3 is 16 residues long. V shed 4 bases, J shed 5 bases, and the junction held 5 bases outside the gene matches. Germline V gene data show CDR1 as LGHNA and CDR2 as YSLEER.

CDR3 bases: TGTGCCAGCAGCTTAGCGGGGGGACAGGGGAACACAGATACGCAGTATTTT. Translated: CASSLAGGQGNTDTQYF. The genes are TRBV7-2 and TRBJ2-3; 10 bases are shared with TRBD1. CDR3 length: 17 amino acids. V trimming: 0 bases; J trimming: 2 bases; junction bases outside the gene matches: 5. Germline CDR1 SGHTA, CDR2 FQGNSA.

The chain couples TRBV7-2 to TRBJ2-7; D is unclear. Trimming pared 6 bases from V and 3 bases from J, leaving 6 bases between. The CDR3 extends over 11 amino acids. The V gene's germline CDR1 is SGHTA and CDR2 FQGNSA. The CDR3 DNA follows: TGTGCCAGCAGTATGGACTACGAGCAGTACTTC. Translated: CASSMDYEQYF.

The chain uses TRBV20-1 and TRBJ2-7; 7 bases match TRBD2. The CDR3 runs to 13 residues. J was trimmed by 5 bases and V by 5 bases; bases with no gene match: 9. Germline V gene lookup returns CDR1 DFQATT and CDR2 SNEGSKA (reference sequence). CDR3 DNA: TGCAGTGCTCTAGCGGATAAGGTCGACGAGCAGTACTTC. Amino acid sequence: CSALADKVDEQYF.